Below, 26 T cell receptor beta chains from the same sample are listed, as sequenced in a study of technical replicates of blood from several donors. TCRdb keeps only in-frame clones here, not all; method: immunoSEQ multiplex PCR. This sample has some 75,000 clones, with 90% to 97% found just once. Sequenced input: T cells isolated from PBMCs. Receptors were obtained from a human donor in good health.

The chain is built from TRBV19 and TRBJ2-5; the match to TRBD1 covers 8 bases. Trimming at V came to 3 bases and at J to 2 bases, leaving 11 bases not matched to a gene. Germline V gene data show CDR1 as LNHDA and CDR2 as SQIVND (reference sequence). This CDR3 region has 17 residues. The CDR3 nucleotides read TGTGCCAGTAGTATCACCTACAGGGGGGACGGACAAGAGACCCAGTACTTC. Translation: CASSITYRGDGQETQYF.

J is TRBJ1-2 and V is TRBV30, with D perhaps matching TRBD1 (6 bases). V lost 4 bases, J lost 0 bases, and 12 bases lay in between. The CDR3 contains 14 residues. Germline V gene data show CDR1 as GTSNPN and CDR2 as SVGIG (reference sequence). The CDR3 DNA reads as TGTGCCTGGAATAGGGGGAGCCCTAACTATGGCTACACCTTC. Its translation is CAWNRGSPNYGYTF.

The rearrangement uses TRBV29-1 and TRBJ2-7; TRBD2 might be the D (6 bases). Germline CDR1 is SQVTM and CDR2 is ANQGSEA. Deletions cut 4 bases from V and 3 bases from J, with 13 bases between. This CDR3 spans 13 amino acids. In nucleotides, the CDR3 is TGCAGCGTTGCTGGAGGGAGTAACTACGAGCAGTACTTC. Translation: CSVAGGSNYEQYF.

The CDR3 is CASMQDSTIYGYTF. The CDR3 DNA sequence: TGTGCCAGCATGCAGGACAGTACTATCTATGGCTACACCTTC. The chain carries TRBV2 and TRBJ1-2; D perhaps matches TRBD1 (6 bases). Germline V gives CDR1 SNHLY, CDR2 FYNNEI. Trimming left V 7 bases short and J 4 bases short, with 16 bases between. CDR3 length: 14 amino acids.

The V call is TRBV28, the J call TRBJ2-7, with 9 nucleotides matching TRBD2. Germline V gene data show CDR1 as MDHEN and CDR2 as SYDVKM. The CDR3 sequence is 17 residues long. The trim removed 4 bases at V and 6 bases at J, leaving 16 bases unmatched. The CDR3 DNA reads TGTGCCAGCAGTTCCCCTTCGGTAGCGGGAGCGGCCGGCGAGCAGTACTTC. This gives the protein CASSSPSVAGAAGEQYF.

The V call is TRBV7-6, the J call TRBJ2-7; the match to TRBD2 covers 13 bases. V lost 1 base and J lost 4; bases outside the gene matches: 4. Germline CDR1 and CDR2: SGHVS and FNYEAQ. The CDR3 sequence is 16 residues long. CDR3: CASSLGTSGRQYEQYF. DNA for the CDR3: TGTGCCAGCAGCTTAGGGACTAGCGGGAGACAGTACGAGCAGTACTTC.

The chain recombines TRBV2 with TRBJ2-3; a possible D gene is TRBD1 (6 bases). From germline, CDR1 is SNHLY and CDR2 FYNNEI. The CDR3 runs to 13 residues. The V end lost 6 bases, the J end lost 2 bases, and 9 bases lay between the germline ends. As DNA, the CDR3 is TGTGCCAGCAGGACAGGCTACACAGATACGCAGTATTTT. Its protein is CASRTGYTDTQYF.

The chain employs TRBV11-3 and TRBJ2-2; D gene uncertain. V was shortened by 8 bases and J by 6 bases, with 13 bases between the two germline ends. The CDR3 runs 13 residues. CDR1 and CDR2 from the germline V gene are SGHNT and YENEEA. The chain's CDR3 is CASRQINAGELFF. The CDR3 DNA follows: TGTGCCAGCCGTCAGATTAACGCCGGGGAGCTGTTTTTT.

This clone was observed once. This chain connects TRBV4-1 to TRBJ2-5; 8 nucleotides agree with TRBD2. The J segment lost 3 bases and the V segment lost 1 base, leaving 7 bases of the junction unmatched. Germline-derived CDR1 and CDR2 are MGHRA and YSYEKL. The CDR3 runs 16 residues. The CDR3 nucleotides read TGCGCCAGCAGCCAAGCTGCGTTAGCGGGAAAAGAGACCCAGTACTTC. Its protein product is CASSQAALAGKETQYF.

The CDR3 loop reads CASSWTESTYEQYF. The DNA for the CDR3 is TGTGCCAGCAGTTGGACAGAATCCACCTACGAGCAGTACTTC. The V call is TRBV6-5, the J call TRBJ2-7; perhaps TRBD1 as D (6 bases). The CDR3 runs to 14 residues. V was clipped by 4 bases and J by 2 bases, with 12 bases between them. CDR1 is MNHEY, CDR2 SVGAGI, per germline.

The chain carries TRBV29-1 and TRBJ2-1; 9 nucleotides agree with TRBD1. The germline CDR1 and CDR2 sequences are SQVTM and ANQGSEA. The CDR3 covers 13 residues. After removal of 7 bases from V and 4 bases from J, the junction contained 5 bases not matched to a gene. The CDR3 here is CSATGQGYNEQFF. Here the CDR3 DNA reads TGCAGCGCCACGGGACAGGGTTACAATGAGCAGTTCTTC.

The chain employs TRBV9 and TRBJ2-3; D gene uncertain. V gave up 2 bases and J gave up 1 base, with 14 bases separating them. The CDR3 loop spans 16 amino acids. In germline, CDR1 is SGDLS, CDR2 YYNGEE. This CDR3 is CASSVGGGEGTDTQYF. In nucleotides, the CDR3 is TGTGCCAGCAGCGTGGGTGGCGGAGAGGGCACAGATACGCAGTATTTT. Filled out from reference TRBV9 and TRBJ2-3, the complete variable domain reads DSGVTQTPKHLITATGQRVTLRCSPRSGDLSVYWYQQSLDQGLQFLIQYYNGEERAKGNILERFSAQQFPDLHSELNLSSLELGDSALYFCASSVGGGEGTDTQYFGPGTRLTVL.

V and J are TRBV4-1 and TRBJ2-2, with D possibly being TRBD1 (5 bases). This CDR3 is built from 14 residues. The germline V gene encodes CDR1 MGHRA and CDR2 YSYEKL. V lost 1 base and J 5 bases, leaving 8 bases between the germline ends. The DNA for the CDR3 is TGCGCCAGCAGCCAAGTAAGGGGAACCGGGGAGCTGTTTTTT. This codes for CASSQVRGTGELFF.

This chain uses TRBV2 with TRBJ2-7, with 11 nucleotides matching TRBD1. There are 16 residues in the CDR3. Germline values: CDR1 SNHLY, CDR2 FYNNEI. Trimming took 3 bases from V and 5 from J; bases not matched to a gene: 9. The CDR3 DNA reads as TGTGCCAGCAGTGAGGGGGGACAGGGGGAAGGAAACGAGCAGTACTTC. Amino acid sequence: CASSEGGQGEGNEQYF.

This chain connects TRBV5-1 to TRBJ1-4; D ambiguous. The CDR3 spans 16 residues. From germline, CDR1 is SGHRS and CDR2 YFSETQ. V was trimmed by 0 bases and J by 0 bases, leaving 9 bases between them. The CDR3 spells CASSLGGLPTNEKLFF. CDR3 DNA: TGCGCCAGCAGCTTGGGTGGACTTCCAACTAATGAAAAACTGTTTTTT.

This chain links TRBV5-5 with TRBJ1-1, with 7 bases identical to TRBD1. Germline values: CDR1 SGHKS, CDR2 YYEKEE (reference sequence). V was pared by 3 bases and J by 4 bases, with 12 bases of the junction left unmatched. This CDR3 is built from 16 residues. CDR3 sequence (DNA): TGTGCCAGCAGCTGGGGGTCAGGGGGTGTGGGCACTGAAGCTTTCTTT. Translating gives CASSWGSGGVGTEAFF.

The chain links TRBV5-1 to TRBJ2-7; D is uncertain. Looked up from germline, CDR1 is SGHRS and CDR2 is YFSETQ. Trimming cost V 2 bases and J 3 bases, with 18 bases left between them. The CDR3 runs to 16 residues. CDR3 sequence reads: CASSLSPGLEVYEQYF. CDR3 in DNA: TGCGCCAGCAGCTTATCACCGGGTCTAGAGGTCTACGAGCAGTACTTC.

The V and J genes are TRBV10-3 and TRBJ2-1; 10 bases agree with TRBD1. Germline CDR1 is ENHRY and CDR2 is SYGVKD. The trim removed 3 bases at V and 5 bases at J, leaving 4 bases unmatched. The CDR3 contains 15 residues. CDR3 sequence reads: CAISDPGTGDNEQFF. CDR3 coding DNA: TGTGCCATCAGTGACCCCGGGACAGGGGACAATGAGCAGTTCTTC.

This chain connects TRBV2 to TRBJ2-1; tentatively, D is TRBD2 (8 bases). Germline V CDR1 and CDR2: SNHLY, FYNNEI. The CDR3 runs 17 residues. V was clipped by 8 bases and J by 0 bases, with 20 bases between them. Here the CDR3 reads CASEGAGTRFSYNEQFF. The CDR3 DNA reads as TGTGCCAGCGAGGGGGCCGGGACTAGGTTCTCCTACAATGAGCAGTTCTTC.

The gene calls are TRBV2 and TRBJ1-5; TRBD1 matches at 11 bases. V lost 4 bases and J lost 5; bases outside the gene matches: 4. Germline V gene data show CDR1 as SNHLY and CDR2 as FYNNEI. The CDR3 spans 15 residues. This CDR3 reads CASSVGQGAYQPQHF. The CDR3 bases are TGTGCCAGCAGTGTTGGACAGGGGGCGTATCAGCCCCAGCATTTT.

The CDR3 nucleotides read TGTGCCAGCAGCCCACGGACAGGGGTGAACACTGAAGCTTTCTTT. This gives the protein CASSPRTGVNTEAFF. This sequence joins TRBV9 and TRBJ1-1; 9 positions match TRBD1. This CDR3 comprises 15 residues. Unmatched junction bases numbered 4, after V lost 4 bases and J lost 0 bases. Per germline, CDR1 SGDLS and CDR2 YYNGEE.

This clone was picked up one time. CDR3 nucleotides: TGCGCCAGCAGCCAAGCAGCGGACTCCTACGAGCAGTACTTC. This gives the protein CASSQAADSYEQYF. V usage is TRBV4-1 and J usage is TRBJ2-7, with D tentatively TRBD2 (5 bases). V was cut by 1 base and J by 0 bases, with 7 bases left in between. The germline gives CDR1 MGHRA, CDR2 YSYEKL. The CDR3 has 14 residues.

The V gene is TRBV7-9, the J gene TRBJ1-1; no reliable D call. This CDR3 has 16 residues. Trimming removed 1 base from V and 10 bases from J, with 22 bases in between. Germline CDR1 reads SEHNR; CDR2 reads FQNEAQ (reference sequence). CDR3 sequence reads: CASSLVERGIKEGAFF. The CDR3, as DNA: TGTGCCAGCAGCTTAGTAGAAAGAGGGATAAAAGAGGGAGCTTTCTTT.

This chain uses TRBV28 with TRBJ1-2; the D is unclear. Germline CDR1 reads MDHEN; CDR2 reads SYDVKM. V shed 8 bases and J shed 4 bases, with 11 bases lying between them. The CDR3 consists of 12 residues. The CDR3 protein is CASETAGYGYTF. CDR3 coding DNA: TGTGCCAGCGAAACAGCCGGCTATGGCTACACCTTC.

J is TRBJ2-2 and V is TRBV7-9, with TRBD2 matching over 8 bases. The V gene end was trimmed by 1 base and the J gene end by 3 bases; junction bases not matched to a gene: 1. CDR3 length equals 15 residues. Germline assignment: CDR1 SEHNR and CDR2 FQNEAQ (reference sequence). The CDR3 coding sequence is TGTGCCAGCAGCTTAGGGACTAGCTACACCGGGGAGCTGTTTTTT. It translates to CASSLGTSYTGELFF. The full variable domain, rest sourced from reference TRBV7-9 and TRBJ2-2, is DTGVSQNPRHKITKRGQNVTFRCDPISEHNRLYWYRQTLGQGPEFLTYFQNEAQLEKSRLLSDRFSAERPKGSFSTLEIQRTEQGDSAMYLCASSLGTSYTGELFFGEGSRLTVL.

The rearrangement links TRBV30 to TRBJ1-4; D uncertain. Germline V gives CDR1 GTSNPN, CDR2 SVGIG (reference sequence). Trimming removed 3 bases at V and 8 bases at J, with 16 bases between. This CDR3 comprises 14 residues. The CDR3 sequence is CAWSYGGIREKLFF. Here the CDR3 DNA reads TGTGCCTGGAGCTATGGAGGGATTCGAGAAAAACTGTTTTTT. Complete variable domain (other parts from reference TRBV30 and TRBJ1-4): SQTIHQWPATLVQPVGSPLSLECTVEGTSNPNLYWYRQAAGRGLQLLFYSVGIGQISSEVPQNLSASRPQDRQFILSSKKLLLSDSGFYLCAWSYGGIREKLFFGSGTQLSVL.